This T cell receptor (beta chain) derives from a study of control samples from healthy donors and cancer patients (dated by TCRdb to the early 2020s). A word on this clone: Its antigen is currently not known. Base qualities are missing; no much larger clone stands one base away.

The CDR3, from cysteine to phenylalanine, totals 16 residues. Only the CDR3 portion is preserved as DNA: 48 bases, with reading frame beginning at the first base. The germline V end is reduced by 1 base and the J end by 8 bases; junction bases left unmatched: 9. CDR1 and CDR2 are drawn from the germline V gene: KGHDR, SFDVKD. Library preparation was by the immunoSEQ multiplex PCR assay. This immuneACCESS table, as held by TCRdb, lists in-frame sequences with V and J called but not all clones. Of the missing ones, under half trace to an unresolved V gene in checked studies; the others have no known cause. Present in this sample are roughly 140,000 clones, under 90% of which were seen just once. Jointly, the top ten make up 4.9% of the sample.

Recombination linked TRBV24-1 to TRBJ2-1; TRBD2 agrees with 8 junctional bases. The sample comprised blood. This clonotype originated in a man aged 30 to 39 in good health. The nucleotides read TGTGCCACCAGTGATTTTACGGGAGGGCCTTTGGATGAGCAGTTCTTC. Its product reads: CATSDFTGGPLDEQFF.